This T cell receptor beta chain was observed in a study of regulatory T cells in long-lasting Graves disease. V was clipped by 0 bases and J by 1 base; unmatched bases: 4. The CDR3 loop spans 16 amino acids. Germline CDR1 is SGHRS and CDR2 is YFSETQ. This clonotype has only a few counts. Regarding time point: newly diagnosed GD, antithyroid drugs for less than 3 months. Generation of the TCR library employed RNA extracted from PBMCs. Library construction for TCR beta used iRepertoire HTBI primers and Arm-PCR of CDR3 regions. Via MiXCR, TCRdb re-called the multiplex PCR reads, giving one row per CDR3 protein. This sample has 400,000 to 500,000 distinct CDR3 sequences, with 12% to 15% found just once. These records were also assigned to another study, of T cells in Graves' hyperthyroidism and ophthalmopathy.

Sequenced material: peripheral blood mononuclear cells (PBMCs), taken at new diagnosis, from a patient treated with antithyroid drugs. This chain links TRBV5-1 with TRBJ2-7, with 10 bases that match TRBD2. The TCR was taken from a woman between 45 and 60 years old with Graves disease. The CDR3 spells CASSLGLAGESYEQYF. In DNA, the CDR3 is TGCGCCAGCAGCTTGGGGCTAGCGGGAGAGTCCTACGAGCAGTACTTC.